The present T cell receptor beta chain was sequenced within a study of cytomegalovirus exposure and HLA in healthy donors. Study results and caveats: In an earlier analysis, most TCR beta V segments were productive about 87% or about 30% of the time.

V lost 4 bases and J 4 bases, leaving 20 bases between the germline ends. The CDR3 has 16 amino acids. Germline assignment: CDR1 MGHRA and CDR2 YSYEKL. Concerning this clone: Its antigen remains unidentified.

It was with 60 Vbeta and 13 Jbeta primers that the PCR ran. Assay: immunoSEQ multiplex PCR; the TCRdb copy retains only in-frame clones and omits some. The top ten hold about 1.9% of the sample, which has 80,000 to 95,000 clones, roughly 79% seen once. V gene TRBV4-1 combines with J gene TRBJ2-7; TRBD1 is a possible D gene (6 bases). This clonotype was obtained from a woman aged 25-40 years in good health and CMV-seronegative. The specimen sequenced was PBMCs. The CDR3 bases are TGCGCCAGCAGCCTTAACCGCCGGGACATTCTTTACGAGCAGTACTTC. Translation gives CASSLNRRDILYEQYF.